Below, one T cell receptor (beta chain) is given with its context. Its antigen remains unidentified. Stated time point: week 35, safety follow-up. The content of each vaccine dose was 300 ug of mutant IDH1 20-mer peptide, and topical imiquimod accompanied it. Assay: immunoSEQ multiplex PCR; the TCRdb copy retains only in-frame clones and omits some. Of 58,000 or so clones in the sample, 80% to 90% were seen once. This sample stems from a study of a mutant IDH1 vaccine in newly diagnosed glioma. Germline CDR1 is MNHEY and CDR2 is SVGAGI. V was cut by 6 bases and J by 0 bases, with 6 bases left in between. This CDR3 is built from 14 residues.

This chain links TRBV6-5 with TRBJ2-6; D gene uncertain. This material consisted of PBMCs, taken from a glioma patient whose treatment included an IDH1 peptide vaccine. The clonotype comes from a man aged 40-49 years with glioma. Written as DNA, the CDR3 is TGTGCCAGCAGGCGGAGCTCTGGGGCCAACGTCCTGACTTTC. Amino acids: CASRRSSGANVLTF.